Shown below are 13 T cell receptor beta chains from a single sample sequenced in a study of CD8+ T cells in alopecia areata. The treatment denotes: oral pan-JAK inhibitor, 5-10 mg twice daily. Following RNA extraction, reverse transcription yielded cDNA that acted as the sequencing template. The table came from immunoSEQ multiplex PCR; TCRdb's copy has only in-frame clones and leaves some out. This table holds 95,000 to 100,000 clones, roughly three fifths found once. Sequences were derived from CD8+ T cells sorted from blood, sampled at roughly week 55, from a patient treated with tofacitinib. These receptors originate from a human donor with alopecia areata.

The V and J genes are TRBV5-6 and TRBJ2-3, with D possibly matching TRBD2 (5 bases). The ends were cut back, 0 bases at V and 1 base at J, with 15 bases in the middle. The V gene's germline CDR1 is SGHDT and CDR2 YYEEEE. The length of the CDR3 is 17 residues. Here the CDR3 reads CASSLEVTGLGTDTQYF. CDR3 bases: TGTGCCAGCAGCTTGGAGGTGACGGGATTGGGCACAGATACGCAGTATTTT.

V is TRBV10-3 and J is TRBJ2-3, with 7 bases fitting TRBD2. This CDR3 is 15 amino acids long. Germline V gene data show CDR1 as ENHRY and CDR2 as SYGVKD. The J segment lost 0 bases and the V segment lost 2 bases, leaving 2 bases of the junction unmatched. The CDR3 DNA reads as TGTGCCATCAGTGAGATGCGGGAGAGCACAGATACGCAGTATTTT. It translates to CAISEMRESTDTQYF.

This clone has just a few counts. At one end the junction does not follow the germline gene, possibly because of a read error. J is TRBJ2-4 and V is TRBV7-7; D is perhaps TRBD1 (6 bases). This CDR3 has 16 amino acids. CDR1 and CDR2 from the germline V gene are SSHAT and FNYEAQ (reference sequence). This CDR3 is CASSPGQFLAKNIQYF. CDR3 nucleotide sequence: TGTGCTAGCAGCCCAGGACAGTTTCTAGCCAAAAACATTCAGTACTTC.

CDR3 amino acids: CASSFRTGTRKTGELFF. The CDR3 DNA reads as TGCGCCAGCAGCTTCCGGACCGGGACAAGGAAGACCGGGGAGCTGTTTTTT. V and J are TRBV5-1 and TRBJ2-2; maybe TRBD1 (6 bases). Germline CDR1 SGHRS, CDR2 YFSETQ. Trimming shortened V by 2 bases and J by 5 bases, and 19 bases separated the two germline ends. The CDR3 runs 17 residues.

The V gene is TRBV27, the J gene TRBJ1-1; D perhaps matches TRBD1 (6 bases). Germline loops: CDR1 MNHEY, CDR2 SMNVEV (reference sequence). The CDR3 totals 15 residues. The V gene lost 2 bases and the J gene lost 4 bases, with 14 bases spanning the gap. The CDR3 region has the DNA TGTGCCAGCAGTTTAAGAGTCAGGGGAGCCACTGAAGCTTTCTTT. Protein: CASSLRVRGATEAFF.

This clone was found a few times. This chain uses TRBV30 with TRBJ2-2; maybe TRBD2 (5 bases). Germline V gene lookup returns CDR1 GTSNPN and CDR2 SVGIG (reference sequence). The CDR3 loop spans 11 amino acids. V lost 3 bases, J lost 7 bases, and 6 bases lay in between. CDR3 sequence: CAWSEGGELFF. Here the CDR3 DNA reads TGTGCCTGGAGCGAGGGCGGGGAGCTGTTTTTT. Drawing the rest from reference TRBV30 and TRBJ2-2, the complete variable domain is SQTIHQWPATLVQPVGSPLSLECTVEGTSNPNLYWYRQAAGRGLQLLFYSVGIGQISSEVPQNLSASRPQDRQFILSSKKLLLSDSGFYLCAWSEGGELFFGEGSRLTVL.

V and J are TRBV30 and TRBJ1-1, with 9 bases that match TRBD1. Germline V gene lookup returns CDR1 GTSNPN and CDR2 SVGIG (reference sequence). The CDR3 runs to 14 residues. With 5 bases clipped from V and 5 bases from J, the junction kept 9 bases outside the gene matches. CDR3 protein: CAWGKGQGKTEAFF. The DNA of the CDR3 is TGTGCCTGGGGCAAGGGACAGGGAAAGACTGAAGCTTTCTTT.

V gene TRBV27 combines with J gene TRBJ2-1; 14 nucleotides match TRBD2. Germline lookup yields CDR1 MNHEY and CDR2 SMNVEV (reference sequence). The CDR3 contains 15 residues. Trimming took 4 bases from V and 7 from J; bases not matched to a gene: 3. The CDR3 loop is CASSYGLAGGNEQFF. DNA for the CDR3: TGTGCCAGCAGTTACGGACTAGCGGGGGGTAATGAGCAGTTCTTC.

The chain joins TRBV29-1 to TRBJ2-6, with D perhaps being TRBD1 or TRBD2 (5 bases each). Germline lookup yields CDR1 SQVTM and CDR2 ANQGSEA. The CDR3 consists of 13 residues. The germline V and J ends were trimmed by 4 bases and 2 bases, with 6 bases remaining between them. CDR3 protein: CSVGGTGANVLTF. As DNA, the CDR3 is TGCAGCGTTGGGGGGACTGGGGCCAACGTCCTGACTTTC.

The rearrangement joins TRBV5-6 to TRBJ1-1; D not certain. From germline, CDR1 is SGHDT and CDR2 YYEEEE. CDR3 length equals 14 residues. With 0 bases removed from V and 1 base from J, the gap between germline ends came to 7 bases. In DNA form, the CDR3 reads TGTGCCAGCAGCTTGGGGTTGAGGAACACTGAAGCTTTCTTT. This sequence encodes CASSLGLRNTEAFF.

This chain joins TRBV25-1 and TRBJ2-7; D is uncertain. From germline, CDR1 is MGHDK and CDR2 SYGVNS. The V end was cut by 7 bases, the J end by 2 bases, with 9 bases between. CDR3 length equals 12 residues. CDR3 sequence (DNA): TGTGCCAGCAAGGGCTGGACCTACGAGCAGTACTTC. This codes for CASKGWTYEQYF.

The V gene is TRBV13, the J gene TRBJ1-6, with no clear D. The CDR3 is 14 amino acids. Germline lookup yields CDR1 PRHDT and CDR2 FYEKMQ (reference sequence). V was cut by 5 bases and J by 7 bases, with 12 bases left in between. CDR3 sequence reads: CASSPGRRNSPLHF. CDR3 DNA sequence: TGTGCCAGCAGCCCAGGACGGCGCAATTCACCCCTCCACTTT.

The chain is built from TRBV4-2 and TRBJ1-1; possibly TRBD1 for D (5 bases). The CDR3 loop spans 13 amino acids. V shed 2 bases and J shed 7 bases, with 11 bases lying between them. Germline V CDR1 and CDR2: LGHNA, YNFKEQ. The DNA of the CDR3 is TGTGCCAGCAGCCAAAGGGGCGGGGATGAAGCTTTCTTT. Translation: CASSQRGGDEAFF.